This T cell receptor beta chain is from a study of blood T cell repertoires in COVID-19. Study background: T cells, B-cell-depleted T cells, or PBMCs provided the cDNA or gDNA that served as material.

Trimming cost V 3 bases and J 1 base; bases outside gene matches: 6. CDR1 and CDR2 (germline): SGHRS, YFSETQ. This CDR3 has 15 amino acids. Seattle patients were enrolled during active infection and followed longitudinally. Clones were sequenced by immunoSEQ multiplex PCR, and TCRdb holds only the in-frame ones, with some missing. The sample holds some 370,000 clones, approximately 87% seen once. V and J are TRBV5-1 and TRBJ2-7; 8 positions match TRBD2. The material sequenced was peripheral blood. This receptor was identified in a woman aged 25-40 years with COVID-19, enrolled during active disease. The CDR3 reads CASSWGTRGSYEQYF. Written as DNA, the CDR3 is TGCGCCAGCAGCTGGGGGACTAGGGGATCCTACGAGCAGTACTTC.